The clone carrying this T cell receptor beta chain was found many times. Germline CDR1 and CDR2: SGHRS and YFSETQ. Trimming at V came to 2 bases and at J to 7 bases, leaving 5 bases not matched to a gene. This CDR3 is 14 amino acids long. Amplification of TCR beta CDR3 regions was performed using RNA transcripts as template. With the HTBI primer set, the TCR CDR3 went through a first round of RT-PCR. TCRdb analysed the multiplex PCR reads with MiXCR anew, one entry per CDR3 protein. The sample lists hundreds of thousands of distinct CDR3 sequences; approximately 13% were seen once. The source of the sample is a study of T cells in Graves' hyperthyroidism and ophthalmopathy.

The chain is built from TRBV5-1 and TRBJ1-5; 8 nucleotides align to TRBD1. Specimen: blood. The TCR sequence derives from a woman aged 18-35 years with Graves' hyperthyroidism. CDR3 coding DNA: TGCGCCAGCAGCTTACAGGGGGAGGGACAGCCCCAGCATTTT. Translating it yields CASSLQGEGQPQHF. The full variable domain, with the rest looked up from reference TRBV5-1 and TRBJ1-5, is KAGVTQTPRYLIKTRGQQVTLSCSPISGHRSVSWYQQTPGQGLQFLFEYFSETQRNKGNFPGRFSGRQFSNSRSEMNVSTLELGDSALYLCASSLQGEGQPQHFGDGTRLSIL.